The source of this T cell receptor beta chain is a study of blood T cell repertoires in COVID-19. Looking at the study overall: T cells, B-cell-depleted T cells, or PBMCs provided the cDNA or gDNA that served as material.

The table came from immunoSEQ multiplex PCR; TCRdb's copy has only in-frame clones and leaves some out. This table has 200,000 to 250,000 clones, 75% to 90% appearing once. The trim removed 3 bases at V and 7 bases at J, leaving 11 bases unmatched. Germline CDR1 is SGHAT and CDR2 is FQNNGV. This CDR3 region has 15 residues. The chain is built from TRBV11-2 and TRBJ2-7, with 8 nucleotides matching TRBD2. Sequencing was carried out using peripheral blood. The clonotype originates from a woman in her seventies with active or convalescent COVID-19. CDR3 protein: CASSFSGSSAREQYF. The CDR3 coding sequence is TGTGCCAGCAGCTTCAGCGGGAGTTCTGCTCGGGAGCAGTACTTC.